A single sample gave rise to the 19 T cell receptor beta chains below, sequenced in a study of blood T cells in healthy people across ages. Primed by a sample-barcoded 5' primer and a J-beta primer mix, a second PCR proceeded for 7 to 11 cycles. Each CDR3 protein gets one entry after TCRdb re-called the 5' RACE reads with MiXCR. In the table there are about 780,000 distinct CDR3 sequences, roughly 24% of which are singletons. These data also featured in a second study, about T cells of mothers and their children.

The sample consisted of blood. These TCRs come from a boy younger than 18 in good health.

This clonotype was counted only a few times. Germline and junction disagree at one end, which may indicate a read error. V usage is TRBV6-5 and J usage is TRBJ2-3; D unclear. The length of the CDR3 is 16 residues. Germline lookup yields CDR1 MNHEY and CDR2 SVGAGI. The CDR3 spells CASSYVYPIRTDTQYF. The DNA for the CDR3 is TGTGCCAGCAGTTACGTTTATCCAATCCGCACGGATACGCAGTATTTT.

This chain connects TRBV30 to TRBJ2-3, with 7 bases aligning to TRBD2. The V gene end was trimmed by 3 bases and the J gene end by 4 bases; junction bases not matched to a gene: 7. CDR1 is GTSNPN and CDR2 is SVGIG in the germline V gene (reference sequence). The CDR3 has 14 amino acids. The DNA for the CDR3 is TGTGCCTGGAGCGACGGGGGAGGGGCAGATACGCAGTATTTT. It is translated as CAWSDGGGADTQYF.

The genes are TRBV12-5 and TRBJ1-4; D perhaps matches TRBD1 (6 bases). This CDR3 region has 15 residues. Germline V gives CDR1 LGHNT, CDR2 FRNRAP. Trimming pared 3 bases from V and 7 bases from J, leaving 15 bases between. CDR3 in amino acids: CASGFTTGGPEKLFF. In DNA, the CDR3 is TGTGCTAGTGGTTTTACGACAGGAGGCCCTGAAAAACTGTTTTTT. Full variable domain (remainder filled in from reference TRBV12-5 and TRBJ1-4): DARVTQTPRHKVTEMGQEVTMRCQPILGHNTVFWYRQTMMQGLELLAYFRNRAPLDDSGMPKDRFSAEMPDATLATLKIQPSEPRDSAVYFCASGFTTGGPEKLFFGSGTQLSVL.

The chain uses TRBV21-1 and TRBJ2-4; TRBD1, the table's D call, was not compared with the DNA. TRBV21-1 corresponds to a pseudogene. The CDR3 length is 15 residues. In nucleotides, the CDR3 is TGTACCAGCAGCAAAGAGGCGGGCCCCCGGGACATTCAGTACTTC. Translation gives CTSSKEAGPRDIQYF.

This clonotype was detected only a few times. The genes are TRBV10-2 and TRBJ2-7, with a possible D match to TRBD2 (5 bases). Germline lookup yields CDR1 WSHSY and CDR2 SAAADI. CDR3 length: 14 amino acids. The V end was cut by 7 bases, the J end by 2 bases, with 15 bases between. In nucleotides, the CDR3 is TGCGCCAGCACCGGAGGTAGTCCCGCCTACGAGCAGTACTTC. Protein sequence: CASTGGSPAYEQYF.

This clonotype was found a few times. The genes are TRBV10-3 and TRBJ2-5, with D possibly being TRBD1 or TRBD2 (6 bases each). Germline V CDR1 and CDR2: ENHRY, SYGVKD. The CDR3 sequence is 12 residues long. Trimming left V 6 bases short and J 3 bases short, with 8 bases between. CDR3 DNA sequence: TGTGCCATCAGCGGGGGCGAAGAGACCCAGTACTTC. Amino acid sequence: CAISGGEETQYF.

The genes are TRBV12-3 or TRBV12-4 and TRBJ2-1; perhaps TRBD2 as D (5 bases). The CDR3 spans 13 residues. V lost 6 bases and J 4 bases, leaving 10 bases between the germline ends. CDR3 DNA sequence: TGTGCCAGCAGCCCCCGGACTTACAATGAGCAGTTCTTC. Residues: CASSPRTYNEQFF.

The chain employs TRBV3-1 and TRBJ2-1; the D is unclear. Germline loops: CDR1 LGHDT, CDR2 YNNKEL (reference sequence). Between the trimmed V and J ends, which lost 7 bases and 1 base, there was a span of 5 bases. The CDR3 consists of 12 residues. The CDR3 loop is CASKGSYNEQFF. CDR3 in DNA: TGTGCCAGCAAAGGATCCTACAATGAGCAGTTCTTC.

The chain uses TRBV2 and TRBJ1-2; D unresolved. From germline, CDR1 is SNHLY and CDR2 FYNNEI. The CDR3 totals 15 residues. Trimming removed 2 bases at V and 4 bases at J, with 14 bases between. The CDR3 spells CASSESLSLIYGYTF. CDR3 nucleotide sequence: TGTGCCAGCAGTGAATCCCTGAGTCTAATCTATGGCTACACCTTC.

The chain has TRBV6-6 and TRBJ1-4; 7 positions agree with TRBD1. This CDR3 has 16 residues. The germline V gene has CDR1 MNHNY and CDR2 SVGAGI (reference sequence). The junction had 6 bases not matched to a gene; V was cut back by 0 bases and J by 5 bases. CDR3 bases: TGTGCCAGCAGTTACTCCAAGGCAGGGGGAAATGAAAAACTGTTTTTT. This sequence encodes CASSYSKAGGNEKLFF.

This clonotype has only a few counts. The chain is built from TRBV20-1 and TRBJ2-6; D unresolved. The CDR3 extends over 14 amino acids. CDR1 and CDR2 from the germline V gene are DFQATT and SNEGSKA (reference sequence). Trimming removed 3 bases from V and 2 bases from J, with 8 bases in between. The CDR3 reads CSARPYPGANVLTF. In DNA, the CDR3 is TGCAGTGCTAGGCCTTACCCTGGGGCCAACGTCCTGACTTTC.

The gene calls are TRBV5-6 and TRBJ2-7; D is undetermined. The CDR3 sequence is 13 residues long. Trimming took 6 bases from V and 2 from J, leaving 12 bases between them. Germline V gene lookup returns CDR1 SGHDT and CDR2 YYEEEE. CDR3 nucleotides: TGTGCCAGCACCGTCAAGGGTCCCTACGAGCAGTACTTC. As protein: CASTVKGPYEQYF.

The genes are TRBV10-3 and TRBJ1-6; no clear D gene. Germline CDR1 ENHRY, CDR2 SYGVKD. Trimming stripped 0 bases from V and 8 bases from J, with 11 bases between. The CDR3 is 15 residues long. The CDR3, as DNA: TGTGCCATCAGTGAGTCGGGAAGGGAAGATTCACCCCTCCACTTT. Its protein is CAISESGREDSPLHF.

There are a few counts of this clonotype. The gene calls are TRBV4-2 and TRBJ2-5; 8 positions match TRBD2. The DNA matches TRBJ2-7 better at its end, which makes the J call doubtful. This CDR3 is built from 15 residues. The germline CDR1 and CDR2 sequences are LGHNA and YNFKEQ. CDR3 residues: CASSQELLSGGEQYF. The CDR3 nucleotides read TGTGCCAGCAGCCAAGAGTTGCTAAGCGGGGGCGAGCAGTACTTC.

The chain is built from TRBV4-1 and TRBJ2-3, with D perhaps being TRBD1 or TRBD2 (6 bases each). V gave up 4 bases and J gave up 4 bases, with 15 bases separating them. Germline V gene sequence: CDR1 MGHRA, CDR2 YSYEKL. The CDR3 is 15 residues long. CDR3 coding DNA: TGCGCCAGCAGCCCTCCGGGGGCGCTGGCAGATACGCAGTATTTT. Its protein product is CASSPPGALADTQYF.

The rearrangement uses TRBV4-1 and TRBJ2-1; 7 bases fit TRBD1. Germline V gives CDR1 MGHRA, CDR2 YSYEKL. The CDR3 is 16 residues long. After removal of 3 bases from V and 5 bases from J, the junction contained 10 bases not matched to a gene. The chain's CDR3 is CASSQTQGPPHNEQFF. The CDR3 DNA is TGCGCCAGCAGCCAGACACAGGGGCCACCCCACAATGAGCAGTTCTTC.

This clonotype showed up just a few times. The CDR3 reads CASTSPGPPNEQFF. As DNA, the CDR3 is TGTGCCAGCACTTCGCCTGGACCCCCCAATGAGCAGTTCTTC. V gene TRBV7-6 combines with J gene TRBJ2-1; the D is unclear. The V end lost 7 bases, the J end lost 6 bases, and 16 bases lay between the germline ends. The germline V gene has CDR1 SGHVS and CDR2 FNYEAQ. The CDR3 extends over 14 amino acids.

There are a few counts of this clonotype. The chain employs TRBV11-2 and TRBJ2-2; D unresolved. V lost 5 bases and J lost 5, with 15 bases in between. The CDR3 has 15 residues. Germline loops: CDR1 SGHAT, CDR2 FQNNGV. The CDR3 is CASSPPERFTGELFF. The DNA of the CDR3 is TGTGCCAGCAGCCCTCCGGAGAGATTTACCGGGGAGCTGTTTTTT.

This clonotype appeared a few times. The rearrangement joins TRBV5-1 to TRBJ1-4; 9 bases map to TRBD1. Germline lookup yields CDR1 SGHRS and CDR2 YFSETQ. The junction had 9 bases not matched to a gene; V was cut back by 4 bases and J by 2 bases. CDR3 length equals 17 residues. This chain's CDR3 is CASSLQGALLTNEKLFF. CDR3 coding DNA: TGCGCCAGCAGCCTACAGGGGGCCCTCCTTACTAATGAAAAACTGTTTTTT.